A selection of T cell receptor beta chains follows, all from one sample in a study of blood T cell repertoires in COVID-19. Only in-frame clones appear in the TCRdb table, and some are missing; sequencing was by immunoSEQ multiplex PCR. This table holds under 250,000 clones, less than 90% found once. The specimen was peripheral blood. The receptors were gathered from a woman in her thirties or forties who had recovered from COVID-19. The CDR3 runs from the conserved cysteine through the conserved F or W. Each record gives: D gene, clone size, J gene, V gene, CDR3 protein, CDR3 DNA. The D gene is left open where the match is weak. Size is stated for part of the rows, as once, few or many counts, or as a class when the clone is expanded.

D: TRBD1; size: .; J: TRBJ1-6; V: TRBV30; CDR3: CALDRGTDSPLHF; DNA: TGTGCCTTGGACAGGGGAACCGATTCACCCCTCCACTTT
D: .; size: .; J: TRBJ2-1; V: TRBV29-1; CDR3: CSTKRSGRDSSYNEQFF; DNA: TGCAGCACGAAAAGGAGCGGGCGGGATAGCTCCTACAATGAGCAGTTCTTC
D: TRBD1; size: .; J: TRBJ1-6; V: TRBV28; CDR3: CASTWDRVHSPLHF; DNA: TGTGCCAGCACGTGGGACAGGGTCCATTCACCCCTCCACTTT
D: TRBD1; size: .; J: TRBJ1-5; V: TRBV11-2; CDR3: CASSLTGYGNNQPQHF; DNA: TGTGCCAGCAGCTTGACAGGGTACGGGAACAATCAGCCCCAGCATTTT
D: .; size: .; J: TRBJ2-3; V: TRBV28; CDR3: CASSLRGDTQYF; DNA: TGTGCCAGCAGTTTACGGGGAGATACGCAGTATTTT
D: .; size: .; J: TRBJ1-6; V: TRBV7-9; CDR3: CASSLGANSPLHF; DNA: TGTGCCAGCAGCTTAGGCGCAAATTCACCCCTCCACTTT
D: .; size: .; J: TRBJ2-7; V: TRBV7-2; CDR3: CASSRLGYEQYF; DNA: TGTGCCAGCAGCAGACTCGGGTACGAGCAGTACTTC
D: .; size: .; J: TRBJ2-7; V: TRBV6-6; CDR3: CASSDTGFGSYEQYF; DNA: TGTGCCAGCAGTGACACAGGGTTTGGATCCTACGAGCAGTACTTC
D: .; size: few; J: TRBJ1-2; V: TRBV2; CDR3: CASSEGENYGYTF; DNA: TGTGCCAGCAGTGAGGGCGAGAACTATGGCTACACCTTC
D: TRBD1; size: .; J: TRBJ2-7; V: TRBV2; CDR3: CASSFDRAGEQYF; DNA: TGTGCCAGCAGTTTCGACAGGGCCGGCGAGCAGTACTTC
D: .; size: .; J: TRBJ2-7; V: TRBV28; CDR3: CASSFGSSYEQYF; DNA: TGTGCCAGCAGTTTCGGGAGCTCCTACGAGCAGTACTTC
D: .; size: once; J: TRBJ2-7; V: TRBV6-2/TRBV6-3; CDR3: CASSYSRQAEQYF; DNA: TGTGCCAGCAGTTACTCGCGTCAGGCCGAGCAGTACTTC
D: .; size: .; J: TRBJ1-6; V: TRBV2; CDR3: CASSHRNSPLHF; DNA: TGTGCCAGCAGTCACAGAAATTCACCCCTCCACTTT
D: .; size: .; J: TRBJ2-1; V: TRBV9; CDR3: CASSPTLSSYNEQFF; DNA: TGTGCCAGCAGCCCTACTTTGAGCTCCTACAATGAGCAGTTCTTC
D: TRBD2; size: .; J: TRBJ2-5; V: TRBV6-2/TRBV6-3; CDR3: CASSYSTSGGRLGTQYF; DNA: TGTGCCAGCAGTTACTCGACTAGCGGGGGCCGGTTGGGGACCCAGTACTTC
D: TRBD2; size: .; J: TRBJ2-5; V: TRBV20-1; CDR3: CSLAGAETQYF; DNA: TGCAGTTTAGCGGGGGCGGAGACCCAGTACTTC
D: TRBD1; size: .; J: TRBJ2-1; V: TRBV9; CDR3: CASSVEGQYNEQFF; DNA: TGTGCCAGCAGCGTAGAGGGACAGTACAATGAGCAGTTCTTC
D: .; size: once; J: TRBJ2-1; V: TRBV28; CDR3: CASSLLGGGAHEQFF; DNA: TGTGCCAGCAGTTTATTGGGGGGGGGCGCCCATGAGCAGTTCTTC
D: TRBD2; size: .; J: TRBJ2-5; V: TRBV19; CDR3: CASSISRGSQETQYF; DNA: TGTGCCAGTAGTATCTCGCGGGGGAGCCAAGAGACCCAGTACTTC
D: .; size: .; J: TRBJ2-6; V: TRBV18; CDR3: CASSPPAMTGANVLTF; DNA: TGTGCCAGCTCACCACCGGCAATGACTGGGGCCAACGTCCTGACTTTC
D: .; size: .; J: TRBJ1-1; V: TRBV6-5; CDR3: CASSLQGTEAFF; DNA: TGTGCCAGCAGTTTACAGGGCACTGAAGCTTTCTTT
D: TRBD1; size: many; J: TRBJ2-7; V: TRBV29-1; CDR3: CSGSGTGDEQYF; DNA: TGCAGCGGTTCTGGGACAGGGGACGAGCAGTACTTC
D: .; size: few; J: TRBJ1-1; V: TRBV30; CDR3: CAWSQYRVKAEAFF; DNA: TGTGCCTGGAGTCAATACAGGGTTAAGGCTGAAGCTTTCTTT
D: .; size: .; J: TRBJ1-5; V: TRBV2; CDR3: CASSVENASNQPQHF; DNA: TGTGCCAGCAGTGTGGAGAACGCTAGCAATCAGCCCCAGCATTTT
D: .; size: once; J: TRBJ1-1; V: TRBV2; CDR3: CASSANREGTEAFF; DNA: TGTGCCAGCAGTGCGAACAGGGAGGGCACTGAAGCTTTCTTT
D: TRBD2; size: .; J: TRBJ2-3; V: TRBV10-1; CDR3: CASSEGRGGQDTQYF; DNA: TGCGCCAGCAGTGAGGGGCGGGGGGGCCAAGATACGCAGTATTTT
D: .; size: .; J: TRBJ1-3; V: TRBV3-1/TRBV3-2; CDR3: CASSQWDSGLGNTIYF; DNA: TGTGCCAGCAGCCAATGGGACTCTGGGCTTGGAAACACCATATATTTT
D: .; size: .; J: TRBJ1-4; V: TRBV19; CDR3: CASSIYGGRRNEKLFF; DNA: TGTGCCAGTAGTATTTACGGGGGAAGGAGAAATGAAAAACTGTTTTTT
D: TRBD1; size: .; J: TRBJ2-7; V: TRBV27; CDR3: CASRPPPGQGPNEQYF; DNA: TGTGCCAGCAGGCCCCCCCCGGGACAGGGTCCTAACGAGCAGTACTTC
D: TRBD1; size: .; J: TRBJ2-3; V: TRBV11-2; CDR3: CASSSGQATDTQYF; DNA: TGTGCCAGCAGTTCGGGACAGGCCACAGATACGCAGTATTTT
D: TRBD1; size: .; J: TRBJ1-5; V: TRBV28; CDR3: CASSDRGYRGFQPQHF; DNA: TGTGCCAGCAGTGACAGGGGATATAGGGGTTTTCAGCCCCAGCATTTT
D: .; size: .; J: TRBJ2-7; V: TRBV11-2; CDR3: CASSLNGGVLAYEQYF; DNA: TGTGCCAGCAGCTTAAACGGCGGGGTTCTGGCCTACGAGCAGTACTTC
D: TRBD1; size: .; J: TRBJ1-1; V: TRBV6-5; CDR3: CASPDRQNTEAFF; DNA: TGTGCCAGCCCGGACAGGCAGAACACTGAAGCTTTCTTT
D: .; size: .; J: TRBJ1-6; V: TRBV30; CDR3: CAWSQGSSYNSPLHF; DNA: TGTGCCTGGTCCCAGGGTAGCTCCTATAATTCACCCCTCCACTTT
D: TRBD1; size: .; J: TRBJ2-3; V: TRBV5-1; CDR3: CASRGTGGTDTQYF; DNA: TGCGCCAGCAGGGGCACAGGGGGCACAGATACGCAGTATTTT
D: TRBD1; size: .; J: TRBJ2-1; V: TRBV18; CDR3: CASSPPGTGADEQFF; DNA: TGTGCCAGCTCACCACCGGGGACAGGGGCCGATGAGCAGTTCTTC
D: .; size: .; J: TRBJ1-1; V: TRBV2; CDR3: CASSVVGAEAFF; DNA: TGTGCCAGCAGTGTAGTCGGGGCTGAAGCTTTCTTT
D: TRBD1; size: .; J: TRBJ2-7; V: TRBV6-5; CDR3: CASPPDREEAEQYF; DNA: TGTGCCAGCCCCCCGGACAGGGAAGAGGCCGAGCAGTACTTC
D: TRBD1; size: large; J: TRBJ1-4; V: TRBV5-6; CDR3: CASTTPGQDGEKLFF; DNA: TGTGCCAGCACTACCCCGGGACAGGATGGGGAAAAACTGTTTTTT
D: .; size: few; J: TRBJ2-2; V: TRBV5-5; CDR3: CASSFTGDRELFF; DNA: TGTGCCAGCAGTTTCACGGGGGATCGGGAGCTGTTTTTT
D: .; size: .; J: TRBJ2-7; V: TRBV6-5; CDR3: CASSSLPGLLEQYF; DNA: TGTGCCAGCAGTTCCTTACCGGGACTTCTCGAGCAGTACTTC
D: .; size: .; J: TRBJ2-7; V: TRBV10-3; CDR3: CAISGQSYEQYF; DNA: TGTGCCATCAGTGGTCAATCCTACGAGCAGTACTTC
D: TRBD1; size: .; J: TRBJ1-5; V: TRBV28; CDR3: CASSYKQGALTGQPQHF; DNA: TGTGCCAGCAGTTACAAACAGGGGGCGCTTACCGGCCAGCCCCAGCATTTT
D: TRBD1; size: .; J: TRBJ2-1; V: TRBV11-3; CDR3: CASSFMGQGAHNEQFF; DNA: TGTGCCAGCAGCTTCATGGGACAGGGGGCCCACAATGAGCAGTTCTTC
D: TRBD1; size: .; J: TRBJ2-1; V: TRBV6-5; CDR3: CASSYSTGPGEQFF; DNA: TGTGCCAGCAGTTACTCGACAGGGCCTGGTGAGCAGTTCTTC
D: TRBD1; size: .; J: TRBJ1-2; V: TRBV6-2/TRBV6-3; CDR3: CASSWGGQESSYGYTF; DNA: TGTGCCAGCAGTTGGGGGGGACAGGAGAGTTCCTATGGCTACACCTTC
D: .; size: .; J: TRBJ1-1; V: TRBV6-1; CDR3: CASREGGRNTEAFF; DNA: TGTGCCAGCAGAGAAGGTGGGAGGAACACTGAAGCTTTCTTT
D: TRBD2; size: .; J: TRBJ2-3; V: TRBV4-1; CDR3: CASSQRGLAGTDTQYF; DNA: TGCGCCAGCAGCCAAAGGGGACTAGCAGGGACAGATACGCAGTATTTT
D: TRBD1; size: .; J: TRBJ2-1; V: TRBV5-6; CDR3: CASSSSLIGTGLFSEQFF; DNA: TGTGCCAGCAGCTCATCACTGATCGGGACAGGGCTTTTTTCTGAGCAGTTCTTC
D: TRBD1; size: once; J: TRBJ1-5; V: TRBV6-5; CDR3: CASTGTGNPQPQHF; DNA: TGTGCCAGCACCGGGACAGGGAATCCTCAGCCCCAGCATTTT
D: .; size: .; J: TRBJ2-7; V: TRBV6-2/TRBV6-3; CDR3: CASSPPRQKSYEQYF; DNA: TGTGCCAGCAGCCCCCCTCGACAGAAAAGCTACGAGCAGTACTTC
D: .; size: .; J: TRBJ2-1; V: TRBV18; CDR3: CASSPPSGYNEQFF; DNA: TGTGCCAGCTCACCACCCTCGGGATATAATGAGCAGTTCTTC